A single sample gave rise to the 21 T cell receptor beta chains below, sequenced in a study of T cell repertoires in cytomegalovirus infection (dated by TCRdb to 2018 to 2020). The run used an Illumina HiSeq 1500. TCRdb redid the processing of the public reads, applying fastp at Q25 and MiXCR, and retained in-frame beta chains. CDR3 protein duplicates are merged, each entry listing the most common genes and DNA. The sample contains more than 150,000 distinct CDR3 sequences, 28% of them found a single time. The top ten clonotypes cover about 28% of the sample. Sample: PBMCs. The origin of the receptors is a human donor in good health (CMV status not recorded). Some clones in this sample may be carry-over from other donors' samples.

This clonotype turned up a few times. The chain combines TRBV7-2 with TRBJ2-7; 8 bases line up with TRBD2. The junction had 3 bases not matched to a gene; V was cut back by 10 bases and J by 4 bases. This CDR3 spans 11 amino acids. Germline V gene lookup returns CDR1 SGHTA and CDR2 FQGNSA. CDR3 DNA sequence: TGTGCCACCGGGAGGGATTACGAGCAGTACTTC. This codes for CATGRDYEQYF.

This clonotype came up a few times. The chain combines TRBV19 with TRBJ2-5; 7 bases align to TRBD2. V was clipped by 1 base and J by 2 bases; unmatched bases: 4. Germline values: CDR1 LNHDA, CDR2 SQIVND (reference sequence). This CDR3 has 15 amino acids. In DNA, the CDR3 is TGTGCCAGTAGTATAGCGGCTAGCGGTCAAGAGACCCAGTACTTC. It translates to CASSIAASGQETQYF.

Only one count was recorded for this clonotype. The chain carries TRBV10-3 and TRBJ1-5, with 9 nucleotides matching TRBD1. CDR3 size: 14 residues. CDR1 and CDR2 from the germline V gene are ENHRY and SYGVKD. Germline trimming cut 10 bases from V and 7 bases from J; bases unmatched to any gene: 11. The CDR3 region has the DNA TGTGCCACCAGGGACTTGACAGGGGGGCAGCCCCAGCATTTT. Residues: CATRDLTGGQPQHF.

This clonotype has a handful of counts. This sequence joins TRBV19 and TRBJ2-1, with D possibly being TRBD1 (5 bases). The germline gives CDR1 LNHDA, CDR2 SQIVND (reference sequence). Trimming took 7 bases from V and 10 from J, leaving 17 bases between them. The CDR3 has 13 amino acids. The CDR3 is CASTRADPSEQFF. CDR3 in DNA: TGTGCCAGTACCAGGGCGGACCCCTCGGAGCAGTTCTTC.

The sample holds a few counts of this clonotype. V usage is TRBV10-3 and J usage is TRBJ1-1; possibly TRBD1 for D (6 bases). With 8 bases removed from V and 9 bases from J, the gap between germline ends came to 16 bases. The CDR3 has 12 amino acids. CDR1 is ENHRY and CDR2 is SYGVKD in the germline V gene. The CDR3: CAISEGGAQAFF. For the CDR3, the DNA is TGTGCCATCTCCGAAGGGGGGGCTCAAGCTTTCTTT.

V and J are TRBV19 and TRBJ1-5; D uncertain. Germline V lookup: CDR1 LNHDA, CDR2 SQIVND (reference sequence). CDR3 length: 14 amino acids. V was clipped by 3 bases and J by 6 bases, with 12 bases between them. CDR3 sequence (DNA): TGTGCCAGTAGTATCCGGCCCCGCACTCAGCCCCAGCATTTT. Its translation: CASSIRPRTQPQHF.

This clonotype is labeled medium-sized. V usage is TRBV4-3 and J usage is TRBJ1-2; TRBD1 matches 7 bases. CDR1 LGHNA and CDR2 YSLEER come from the germline V gene. CDR3 size: 16 residues. The junction had 8 bases not matched to a gene; V was cut back by 0 bases and J by 4 bases. The CDR3 coding sequence is TGCGCCAGCAGCCAAGATCGGGCAGGGGGTGGCTATGGCTACACCTTC. It specifies CASSQDRAGGGYGYTF.

This clonotype appeared a few times. The rearrangement links TRBV4-3 to TRBJ1-2, with 7 bases aligning to TRBD1. From germline, CDR1 is LGHNA and CDR2 YSLEER. Trimming cost V 4 bases and J 7 bases; bases outside gene matches: 15. The CDR3 is 16 residues long. The CDR3 spells CASSLGLRGSTSGYTF. Here the CDR3 DNA reads TGCGCCAGCAGCCTGGGGCTCAGGGGGTCGACGAGTGGCTACACCTTC.

This clonotype was seen only a few times. The J gene is TRBJ2-7, the V gene TRBV12-3 or TRBV12-4; 7 positions match TRBD1. This CDR3 contains 14 residues. Trimming took 3 bases from V and 2 from J; bases not matched to a gene: 4. The CDR3 nucleotides read TGTGCCAGCAGTTTGGCGCAGGGGGCCTACGAGCAGTACTTC. Translated, it gives CASSLAQGAYEQYF.

The CDR3 loop reads CATSRDLPDRNNSPLHF. CDR3 DNA sequence: TGTGCCACCAGCAGAGATCTCCCGGACAGGAATAATTCACCCCTCCACTTT. This chain connects TRBV15 to TRBJ1-6; 7 nucleotides align to TRBD1. The J segment lost 5 bases and the V segment lost 0 bases, leaving 7 bases of the junction unmatched. Germline CDR1 reads LNHNV; CDR2 reads YYDKDF (reference sequence). There are 17 residues in the CDR3.

The rearrangement joins TRBV29-1 to TRBJ2-7; 9 bases fit TRBD1. The ends lost 7 bases at V and 2 bases at J; junction bases unmatched: 6. Per germline, CDR1 SQVTM and CDR2 ANQGSEA. The CDR3 is 13 residues long. The chain's CDR3 is CSATGTGTYEQYF. The CDR3 DNA reads as TGCAGCGCCACCGGGACAGGGACCTACGAGCAGTACTTC.

This clonotype was seen a handful of times. The V gene is TRBV6-2 or TRBV6-3, the J gene TRBJ2-3; TRBD1 is a possible D gene (5 bases). Trimming stripped 4 bases from V and 3 bases from J, with 11 bases between. CDR1 is MNHEY, CDR2 SVGEGT, per germline. CDR3 length: 14 residues. This CDR3 reads CASSSGHATDTQYF. CDR3 nucleotides: TGTGCCAGCAGTTCCGGACATGCTACAGATACGCAGTATTTT.

V is TRBV6-5 and J is TRBJ2-1; D remains ambiguous. V lost 2 bases, J lost 5 bases, and 10 bases lay in between. The germline V gene has CDR1 MNHEY and CDR2 SVGAGI. This CDR3 region has 14 residues. CDR3: CASSYPGPNNEQFF. The DNA for the CDR3 is TGTGCCAGCAGTTACCCTGGCCCTAACAATGAGCAGTTCTTC.

A few counts support this clonotype. The V gene is TRBV6-5, the J gene TRBJ2-2; 9 nucleotides line up with TRBD2. CDR1 is MNHEY, CDR2 SVGAGI, per germline. The CDR3 length is 17 residues. V lost 0 bases, J lost 2 bases, and 4 bases stayed unmatched. The CDR3 nucleotides read TGTGCCAGCAGTTACTCGTCTAGCGGGGCAAACACCGGGGAGCTGTTTTTT. Its translation: CASSYSSSGANTGELFF.

The chain employs TRBV7-6 and TRBJ1-2; TRBD1 agrees at 9 bases. The CDR3 sequence is 17 residues long. Looked up from germline, CDR1 is SGHVS and CDR2 is FNYEAQ. V lost 4 bases to trimming and J lost 0 bases; unmatched junction nucleotides: 9. CDR3 sequence: CASSSGQGRGANYGYTF. In DNA form, the CDR3 reads TGTGCCAGCAGCTCGGGACAGGGACGAGGGGCTAACTATGGCTACACCTTC.

This clonotype was recorded a few times. Written as DNA, the CDR3 is TGTGCCAGCAACTTCGAAACAGGGATAGGAGCTTTCTTT. This sequence encodes CASNFETGIGAFF. V gene TRBV6-5 combines with J gene TRBJ1-1, with D maybe TRBD1 (6 bases). Germline CDR1 and CDR2: MNHEY and SVGAGI. This CDR3 region has 13 residues. Trimming left V 7 bases short and J 10 bases short, with 19 bases between.

The chain recombines TRBV7-8 with TRBJ2-2; possibly TRBD2 for D (8 bases). V lost 4 bases, J lost 6 bases, and 21 bases lay in between. Per germline, CDR1 SGHVS and CDR2 FQNEAQ. The CDR3 spans 17 residues. CDR3 bases: TGTGCCAGCAGCTCCGGGCGTCGACAGGGACTAGCCGGGGAGCTGTTTTTT. This codes for CASSSGRRQGLAGELFF.

The J gene is TRBJ1-2, the V gene TRBV7-3; D may be TRBD1 (6 bases). Trimming cost V 5 bases and J 7 bases, with 20 bases left between them. From germline, CDR1 is SGHTA and CDR2 FQGTGA. The CDR3 has 15 residues. The CDR3 loop reads CASSLSPGGSGGYTF. DNA of the CDR3: TGTGCCAGCAGCCTTAGCCCGGGGGGCTCGGGTGGCTACACCTTC.

Ten or more counts support this clonotype. The rearrangement links TRBV7-2 to TRBJ2-1; D gene unclear. The CDR3 loop spans 15 amino acids. Germline V gene lookup returns CDR1 SGHTA and CDR2 FQGNSA. V lost 1 base and J lost 1, with 8 bases in between. CDR3 sequence: CASSLDGSSYNEQFF. The DNA for the CDR3 is TGTGCCAGCAGCTTAGATGGCAGTTCCTACAATGAGCAGTTCTTC.

This clonotype was seen a handful of times. CDR3 sequence reads: CASSLAGREGANQPQHF. CDR3 coding DNA: TGTGCCAGCAGCTTAGCGGGAAGGGAAGGCGCCAATCAGCCCCAGCATTTT. The chain links TRBV7-8 to TRBJ1-5; D uncertain. This CDR3 comprises 17 residues. The V end was cut by 0 bases, the J end by 3 bases, with 15 bases between. Per the germline V gene, CDR1 is SGHVS and CDR2 is FQNEAQ.

The chain is built from TRBV10-3 and TRBJ1-3, with D tentatively TRBD1 (5 bases). There are 16 residues in the CDR3. V was trimmed by 4 bases and J by 1 base, leaving 14 bases between them. The germline CDR1 and CDR2 sequences are ENHRY and SYGVKD. This CDR3 reads CAISGRGPSSGNTIYF. The CDR3 DNA follows: TGTGCCATCAGTGGACGGGGACCTTCTTCTGGAAACACCATATATTTT.